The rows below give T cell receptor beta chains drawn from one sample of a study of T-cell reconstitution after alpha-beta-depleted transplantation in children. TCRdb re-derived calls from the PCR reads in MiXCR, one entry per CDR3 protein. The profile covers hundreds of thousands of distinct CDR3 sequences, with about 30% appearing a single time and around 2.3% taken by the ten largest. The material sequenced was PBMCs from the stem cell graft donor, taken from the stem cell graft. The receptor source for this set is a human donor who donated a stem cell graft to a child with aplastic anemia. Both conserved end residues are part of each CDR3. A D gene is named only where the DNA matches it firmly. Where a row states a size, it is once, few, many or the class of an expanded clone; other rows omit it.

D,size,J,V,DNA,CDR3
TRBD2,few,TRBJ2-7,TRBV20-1,TGCAGTGCTAGTCACAGCGGGAGGGGCTACGAGCAGTACTTC,CSASHSGRGYEQYF
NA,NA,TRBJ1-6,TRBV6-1,TGTGCCAGCAGTGAAGCGCGGCAGGGGCGGTCACCCCTCCACTTT,CASSEARQGRSPLHF
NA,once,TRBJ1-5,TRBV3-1,TGTGCCAGCAGCCAGGAAGGGCCTGGGAGTGGTCAGCCCCAGCATTTT,CASSQEGPGSGQPQHF
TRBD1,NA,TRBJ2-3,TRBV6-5,TGTGCCAGCAGTTCCGGACAGGGATTTCGAGATACGCAGTATTTT,CASSSGQGFRDTQYF
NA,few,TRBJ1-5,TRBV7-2,TGTGCCAGCAGCTTTAGTCCCCGCAATCAGCCCCAGCATTTT,CASSFSPRNQPQHF
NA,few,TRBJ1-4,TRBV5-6,TGTGCCAGCAGCTCTGGCTGGGCAGCCGGAATGAACGAACTGTTTTTT,CASSSGWAAGMNELFF
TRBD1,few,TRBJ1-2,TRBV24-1,TGTGCCACCAGTGACTCCGGGACAGAGAGCCTTCTGACCTTC,CATSDSGTESLLTF
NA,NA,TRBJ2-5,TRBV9,TGTGCCAGCAGCGTTGAGGGTCGAGAGACCCAGTACTTC,CASSVEGRETQYF
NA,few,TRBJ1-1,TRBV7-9,TGTGCCAGCAGCTTAGAGATGAGGGGGGAAGCTTTCTTT,CASSLEMRGEAFF
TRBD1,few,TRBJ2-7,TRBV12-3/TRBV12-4,TGTGCCAGCAGTTTAGCGCGGGACAGGTTCCACGAGCAGTACTTC,CASSLARDRFHEQYF
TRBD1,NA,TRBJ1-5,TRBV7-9,TGTGCCAGCAGCTTAGGGACAGGGACTATAGTAGGCCAGCCCCAGCATTTT,CASSLGTGTIVGQPQHF
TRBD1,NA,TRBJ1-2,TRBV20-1,TGCAGTGCTAGAGGAGGCGCCGGGGACAGTTTCTCGTCTTATGGCTACACCTTC,CSARGGAGDSFSSYGYTF
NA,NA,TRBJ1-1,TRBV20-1,TGCAGTGCTAGAGATCAACCGGTCATGAACACTGAAGCTTTCTTT,CSARDQPVMNTEAFF
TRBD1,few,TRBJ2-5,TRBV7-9,TGTGCCAGCAGCCCGGGACAGGGAGTGCAAGAGACCCAGTACTTC,CASSPGQGVQETQYF
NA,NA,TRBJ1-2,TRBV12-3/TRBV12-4,TGTGCCAGCAGCACCTACACAGGCGGGGTCCCCTCCTTC,CASSTYTGGVPSF
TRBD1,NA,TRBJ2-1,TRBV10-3,TGTGCCATCAGTGAGAGGGACAGCAGGCTCTTC,CAISERDSRLF
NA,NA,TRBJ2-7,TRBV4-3,TGCGCCAGCAGCCCCAGGGACTCGAGCTCCTACGAGCAGTACTTC,CASSPRDSSSYEQYF
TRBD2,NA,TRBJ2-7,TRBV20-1,TGCAGTGCTGAGATAAGTGGTCTTGGGGGGGGCTACGAGCAGTACTTC,CSAEISGLGGGYEQYF
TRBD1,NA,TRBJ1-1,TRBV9,TGTGCCAGCAGCGTAAGTCCCCGGACAGGGGGCACTGAAGCTTTCTTT,CASSVSPRTGGTEAFF
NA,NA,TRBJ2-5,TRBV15,TGTGCCACCACAGGGAGACTAGATTATGCCCCCCAAGAGACCCAGTACTTC,CATTGRLDYAPQETQYF
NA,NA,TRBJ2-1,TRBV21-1,TGTGCCAGCAGCCCGGGACAGGGGTTCAATGAGCAGTTCTTC,CASSPGQGFNEQFF
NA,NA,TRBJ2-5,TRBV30,TGTGCCTGGAGTGGGGCAGGACGTCAAGAGACCCAGTACTTC,CAWSGAGRQETQYF
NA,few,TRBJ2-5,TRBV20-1,TGCAGTGCTAGAGATGAAGGGGACCAAGAGACCCAGTACTTC,CSARDEGDQETQYF
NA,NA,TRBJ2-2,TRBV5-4,TGTGCCAGCAGCTTGGTGGCTGAGAACACCGGGGAGCTGTTTTTT,CASSLVAENTGELFF
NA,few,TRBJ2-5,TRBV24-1,TGTGCCACCAGTGATTTTGAGGGTGCAGAAGAGACCCAGTACTTC,CATSDFEGAEETQYF
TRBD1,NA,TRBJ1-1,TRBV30,TGTGCCTGGAGGAGGGGGCTCGGCGCTGAAGCTTTCTTT,CAWRRGLGAEAFF
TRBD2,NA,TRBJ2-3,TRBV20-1,TGCAGTGCTAGTGTTCGTCTAGCGGGAACAGATACGCAGTATTTT,CSASVRLAGTDTQYF
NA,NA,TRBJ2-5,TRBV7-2,TGTGCCAGCACCCAGACGGCGGAGACCCAGTACTTC,CASTQTAETQYF
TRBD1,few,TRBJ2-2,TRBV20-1,TGCAGTGCTAGAGTGGGACAGGGGTGGGCCAGGACCGGGGAGCTGTTTTTT,CSARVGQGWARTGELFF
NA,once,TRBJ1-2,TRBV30,TGTGCCTGGAGTGAAGTGGACAACCCTGGCTACACCTTC,CAWSEVDNPGYTF
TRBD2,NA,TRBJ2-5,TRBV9,TGTGCCAGCAGCGAGGGACTACCACCAGAGACCCAGTACTTC,CASSEGLPPETQYF
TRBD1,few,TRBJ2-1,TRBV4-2,TGTGCCAGCAGCCTCCGCACGGATGGGACAGGGGGCAAGCAGTTCTTC,CASSLRTDGTGGKQFF
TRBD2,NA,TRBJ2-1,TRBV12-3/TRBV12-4,TGTGCCAGCAGGATAGCGGGTCGTGACTGGGATGAGCAGTTCTTC,CASRIAGRDWDEQFF
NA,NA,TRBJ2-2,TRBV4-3,TGCGCCAGCAGCCAAGACGGGGTTAACACCGGGGAGCTGTTTTTT,CASSQDGVNTGELFF
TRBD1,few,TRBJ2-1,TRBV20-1,TGCAGTGCTAGGGGGACAGGGGGCAACTCCTACAATGAGCAGTTCTTC,CSARGTGGNSYNEQFF
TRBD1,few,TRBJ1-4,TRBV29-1,TGCAGCGTTGACCAGGGGGCGGCTAATGAAAAACTGTTTTTT,CSVDQGAANEKLFF
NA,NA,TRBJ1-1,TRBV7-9,TGTGCCAGCAGCTTAGGGGCAGGGGAGAACACTGAAGCTTTCTTT,CASSLGAGENTEAFF
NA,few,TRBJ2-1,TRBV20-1,TGCAGTGCTAGGACTAGTGCCAAGTCCTACAATGAGCAGTTCTTC,CSARTSAKSYNEQFF
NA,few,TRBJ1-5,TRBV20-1,TGCAGTGCTGGCGACAGAAACAATCAGCCCCAGCATTTT,CSAGDRNNQPQHF
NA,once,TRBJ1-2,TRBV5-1,TGCGCCAGCAGCTTGGAACCCAGGAATGGCTATGGCTACACCTTC,CASSLEPRNGYGYTF
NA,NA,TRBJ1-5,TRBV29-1,TGCAGCGTTACAACTAGGGATAGCAATCAGCCCCAGCATTTT,CSVTTRDSNQPQHF
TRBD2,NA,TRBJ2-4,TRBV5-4,TGTGCCAGCAGCTTGTGGCTAGCGGGAGGGGGGGCCAAAAACATTCAGTACTTC,CASSLWLAGGGAKNIQYF
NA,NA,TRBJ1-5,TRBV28,TGTGCCAGCACCGAGTCCGTGGGGAGCAATCAGCCCCAGCATTTT,CASTESVGSNQPQHF
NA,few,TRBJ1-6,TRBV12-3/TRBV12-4,TGTGCCAGCAGTTTCGATTTTCGATCACCCCTCCACTTT,CASSFDFRSPLHF
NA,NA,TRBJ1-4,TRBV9,TGTGCCAGCAGCGTAGGACAGACTAATGAAAAACTGTTTTTT,CASSVGQTNEKLFF
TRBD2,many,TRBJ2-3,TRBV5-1,TGCGCCAGCAGCTCTCAACCGGGACTAGCGAAAGATACGCAGTATTTT,CASSSQPGLAKDTQYF
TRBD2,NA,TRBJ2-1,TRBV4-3,TGCGCCAGCAGCCAAAGTTCCCCGGGACTAGCGGCCTACAATGAGCAGTTCTTC,CASSQSSPGLAAYNEQFF
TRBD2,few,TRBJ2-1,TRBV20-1,TGCAGTGCTAGCCTAGCGGCATCGGGGTACAATGAGCAGTTCTTC,CSASLAASGYNEQFF
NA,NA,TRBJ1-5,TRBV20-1,TGCAGTGCCGCACGAGGTGAACTTAATCAGCCCCAGCATTTT,CSAARGELNQPQHF
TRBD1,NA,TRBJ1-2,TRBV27,TGTGCCAGCAGTTTAAAAGTTCAGGGGGCGCACGGCTACACCTTC,CASSLKVQGAHGYTF